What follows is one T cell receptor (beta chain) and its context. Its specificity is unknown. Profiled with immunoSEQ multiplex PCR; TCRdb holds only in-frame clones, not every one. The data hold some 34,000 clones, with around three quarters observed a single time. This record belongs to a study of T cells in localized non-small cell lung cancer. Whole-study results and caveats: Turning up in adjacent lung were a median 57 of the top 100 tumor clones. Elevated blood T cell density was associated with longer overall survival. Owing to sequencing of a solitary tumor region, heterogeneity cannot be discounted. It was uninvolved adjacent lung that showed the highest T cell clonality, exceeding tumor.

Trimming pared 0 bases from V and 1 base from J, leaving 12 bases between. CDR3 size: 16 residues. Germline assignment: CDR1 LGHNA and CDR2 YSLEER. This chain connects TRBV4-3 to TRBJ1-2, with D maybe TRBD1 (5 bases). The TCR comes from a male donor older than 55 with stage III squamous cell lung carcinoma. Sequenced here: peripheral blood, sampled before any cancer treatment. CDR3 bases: TGCGCCAGCAGCCAAGAGACGCAGGGAGGTAACTATGGCTACACCTTC. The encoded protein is CASSQETQGGNYGYTF.